This TCR beta chain was recovered during a study of Graves' ophthalmopathy and Graves' hyperthyroidism. About the study: Peripheral blood sampling occurred at initial diagnosis, before any treatment.

Ophthalmopathy donors' eye disease showed moderate-to-severe activity, CAS of at least 3, NOSPECS of at least 4 and duration under 3 months. Isolation of PBMCs was performed using 10 ml of fresh peripheral blood. The germline V gene encodes CDR1 SGDLS and CDR2 YYNGEE. There are 12 residues in the CDR3. Study-wide results and limits: The majority of expanded thyroid clonotypes above 0.001 frequency also occurred in blood.

Scientists amplified the TCR beta CDR3 regions from RNA transcripts. Investigators did first-round RT-PCR with HTBI primers, then second-round multiplex PCR. TCRdb re-derived calls from the multiplex PCR reads in MiXCR, one entry per CDR3 protein. In the table there are approximately 210,000 distinct CDR3 sequences, about 32% of which are singletons. A remark on this clonotype: Its antigen is undetermined. Germline and junction disagree at one end, which may indicate a read error.

V and J are TRBV9 and TRBJ2-7, with D uncertain. This TCR was sampled from a man aged 45-60 years with Graves' ophthalmopathy. Input material: peripheral blood. CDR3 nucleotides: TGTGCCAGCAGCCCCCCCTCCGACGAGCAGTACTTC. Protein sequence: CASSPPSDEQYF.